These T cell receptor beta chains were read from a single sample in a study of CD4 T cells in relation to SARS-CoV-2 and coronaviruses. The antigens for these receptors are not known. Sequencing used immunoSEQ multiplex PCR; TCRdb keeps in-frame clones, though not all of them. The repertoire has 20,000 to 25,000 clones, around 76% of them found once; the top ten carry over 10%. The sequencing sample was made of CD4+ T cells from PBMCs, cultured in vitro. The receptors shown here come from a human donor in good health. Each CDR3 is given with its conserved first and last residue. Each record gives: CDR3 protein, CDR3 DNA, V gene, D gene, J gene, clone size. The D gene is left open where the match is weak. Where a row states a size, it is once, few, many or the class of an expanded clone; other rows omit it.

cdr3_aa: CASSLGIIAGLSYNEQFF
cdr3_nt: TGTGCCAGCAGTTTAGGGATTATAGCGGGTCTCTCCTACAATGAGCAGTTCTTC
v_call: TRBV27
d_call: TRBD2
j_call: TRBJ2-1
clone_size: few

cdr3_aa: CASSRLVNTGELFF
cdr3_nt: TGTGCCAGCAGTAGGCTTGTGAACACCGGGGAGCTGTTTTTT
v_call: TRBV2
d_call: -
j_call: TRBJ2-2
clone_size: few

cdr3_aa: CAWSGWGASSYEQYF
cdr3_nt: TGTGCCTGGAGTGGGTGGGGGGCGAGCTCCTACGAGCAGTACTTC
v_call: TRBV30
d_call: -
j_call: TRBJ2-7
clone_size: -

cdr3_aa: CASSPLGPGELFF
cdr3_nt: TGTGCCAGCAGCCCTCTTGGTCCCGGGGAGCTGTTTTTT
v_call: TRBV14
d_call: -
j_call: TRBJ2-2
clone_size: -

cdr3_aa: CASSGRSGNQPQHF
cdr3_nt: TGTGCCAGCAGTGGTAGAAGTGGCAATCAGCCCCAGCATTTT
v_call: TRBV2
d_call: -
j_call: TRBJ1-5
clone_size: once

cdr3_aa: CASSEKRSYGYTF
cdr3_nt: TGTGCCAGCAGTGAAAAACGGAGTTATGGCTACACCTTC
v_call: TRBV6-1
d_call: -
j_call: TRBJ1-2
clone_size: -

cdr3_aa: CASSLFTGSETQYF
cdr3_nt: TGCGCCAGCAGCTTATTCACAGGGTCAGAGACCCAGTACTTC
v_call: TRBV5-1
d_call: -
j_call: TRBJ2-5
clone_size: -

cdr3_aa: CASSLRQGDYNEQFF
cdr3_nt: TGTGCCAGCAGCTTACGCCAGGGAGACTACAATGAGCAGTTCTTC
v_call: TRBV7-3
d_call: -
j_call: TRBJ2-1
clone_size: -

cdr3_aa: CASSLLEGVSNQPQHF
cdr3_nt: TGTGCCAGCAGCTTGTTGGAGGGCGTCAGCAATCAGCCCCAGCATTTT
v_call: TRBV7-8
d_call: -
j_call: TRBJ1-5
clone_size: few

cdr3_aa: CAWTLAGGEQYF
cdr3_nt: TGTGCCTGGACACTAGCGGGAGGCGAGCAGTACTTC
v_call: TRBV30
d_call: TRBD2
j_call: TRBJ2-7
clone_size: few

cdr3_aa: CASSEAISPFTDTQYF
cdr3_nt: TGTGCCAGCAGTGAAGCGATATCACCCTTCACAGATACGCAGTATTTT
v_call: TRBV6-1
d_call: -
j_call: TRBJ2-3
clone_size: -

cdr3_aa: CASSLATSSGKETQYF
cdr3_nt: TGTGCCAGCAGCTTAGCCACGTCTAGCGGGAAAGAGACCCAGTACTTC
v_call: TRBV7-7
d_call: TRBD2
j_call: TRBJ2-5
clone_size: -

cdr3_aa: CASSESFGLAGKFSYEQYF
cdr3_nt: TGCGCCAGCAGTGAGTCTTTCGGACTAGCGGGAAAATTCTCCTACGAGCAGTACTTC
v_call: TRBV10-2
d_call: TRBD2
j_call: TRBJ2-7
clone_size: once

cdr3_aa: CASSELDGPNYGYTF
cdr3_nt: TGTGCCAGCAGTGAGTTAGACGGACCTAACTATGGCTACACCTTC
v_call: TRBV6-1
d_call: -
j_call: TRBJ1-2
clone_size: few

cdr3_aa: CATSTGLAGGSGGYEQYF
cdr3_nt: TGTGCCACCAGCACAGGACTAGCGGGAGGGTCGGGGGGGTACGAGCAGTACTTC
v_call: TRBV15
d_call: TRBD2
j_call: TRBJ2-7
clone_size: once

cdr3_aa: CASSLGGTANDEQFF
cdr3_nt: TGCGCCAGCAGCTTGGGCGGGACAGCGAACGATGAGCAGTTCTTC
v_call: TRBV5-1
d_call: -
j_call: TRBJ2-1
clone_size: -

cdr3_aa: CASSIGREVYNEQFF
cdr3_nt: TGTGCCAGTAGTATAGGTAGGGAGGTATACAATGAGCAGTTCTTC
v_call: TRBV19
d_call: -
j_call: TRBJ2-1
clone_size: -

cdr3_aa: CATVRDTDQPQHF
cdr3_nt: TGTGCCACCGTACGGGACACCGATCAGCCCCAGCATTTT
v_call: TRBV10-3
d_call: -
j_call: TRBJ1-5
clone_size: -

cdr3_aa: CASSPLVSGGGLGIEQYF
cdr3_nt: TGTGCCAGCAGTCCACTCGTGTCGGGGGGAGGGCTAGGGATCGAGCAGTACTTC
v_call: TRBV6-6
d_call: TRBD2
j_call: TRBJ2-7
clone_size: -

cdr3_aa: CSARDTDTQYF
cdr3_nt: TGCAGTGCTAGAGACACAGATACGCAGTATTTT
v_call: TRBV20-1
d_call: -
j_call: TRBJ2-3
clone_size: -

cdr3_aa: CASSYTGKETQYF
cdr3_nt: TGTGCCAGCAGTTATACAGGGAAAGAGACCCAGTACTTC
v_call: TRBV6-5
d_call: -
j_call: TRBJ2-5
clone_size: -

cdr3_aa: CASSRQMNNEQFF
cdr3_nt: TGTGCCAGTAGTAGACAGATGAACAATGAGCAGTTCTTC
v_call: TRBV19
d_call: -
j_call: TRBJ2-1
clone_size: -

cdr3_aa: CASSTTGLNYGYTF
cdr3_nt: TGCGCCAGCAGCACGACAGGGCTGAACTATGGCTACACCTTC
v_call: TRBV5-1
d_call: TRBD1
j_call: TRBJ1-2
clone_size: -

cdr3_aa: CAWSVGGPRMGGNTIYF
cdr3_nt: TGTGCCTGGAGTGTAGGGGGGCCTCGGATGGGGGGAAACACCATATATTTT
v_call: TRBV30
d_call: -
j_call: TRBJ1-3
clone_size: few

cdr3_aa: CATSDFGRGVHNEQFF
cdr3_nt: TGTGCCACCAGTGATTTCGGACGGGGGGTACACAATGAGCAGTTCTTC
v_call: TRBV24-1
d_call: TRBD2
j_call: TRBJ2-1
clone_size: few

cdr3_aa: CASSPRLGTEAFF
cdr3_nt: TGTGCCAGCAGCCCCCGGTTGGGCACTGAAGCTTTCTTT
v_call: TRBV9
d_call: -
j_call: TRBJ1-1
clone_size: -

cdr3_aa: CASSSSSGANVLTF
cdr3_nt: TGTGCCAGCAGCTCGTCCTCTGGGGCCAACGTCCTGACTTTC
v_call: TRBV5-5
d_call: -
j_call: TRBJ2-6
clone_size: once

cdr3_aa: CASSARVGELFF
cdr3_nt: TGTGCCAGCAGCGCCCGGGTGGGGGAGCTGTTTTTT
v_call: TRBV11-3
d_call: -
j_call: TRBJ2-2
clone_size: once

cdr3_aa: CASIESGSPGYTIYF
cdr3_nt: TGTGCCAGCATTGAGTCAGGGAGCCCAGGCTACACCATATATTTT
v_call: TRBV28
d_call: -
j_call: TRBJ1-3
clone_size: -

cdr3_aa: CASSEKHLAKNIQYF
cdr3_nt: TGTGCCAGCAGTGAAAAACATTTAGCCAAAAACATTCAGTACTTC
v_call: TRBV2
d_call: -
j_call: TRBJ2-4
clone_size: -

cdr3_aa: CASSLMGSYGYTF
cdr3_nt: TGTGCCAGCAGTTTAATGGGGAGCTATGGCTACACCTTC
v_call: TRBV28
d_call: -
j_call: TRBJ1-2
clone_size: once

cdr3_aa: CASSLGDQPQHF
cdr3_nt: TGTGCCAGCAGCTTGGGTGACCAGCCCCAGCATTTT
v_call: TRBV5-8
d_call: -
j_call: TRBJ1-5
clone_size: few

cdr3_aa: CASSPRGNTIYF
cdr3_nt: TGTGCCAGCTCACCACGTGGAAACACCATATATTTT
v_call: TRBV18
d_call: -
j_call: TRBJ1-3
clone_size: -

cdr3_aa: CAISELSGGTYEQYF
cdr3_nt: TGTGCCATCAGTGAGCTTAGCGGGGGAACCTACGAGCAGTACTTC
v_call: TRBV10-3
d_call: TRBD2
j_call: TRBJ2-7
clone_size: once

cdr3_aa: CASSYRENPDTQYF
cdr3_nt: TGTGCCAGCAGTTACCGGGAGAACCCAGATACGCAGTATTTT
v_call: TRBV6-2/TRBV6-3
d_call: -
j_call: TRBJ2-3
clone_size: -

cdr3_aa: CASSLPPQGDEQFF
cdr3_nt: TGTGCCAGCAGTCTCCCGCCACAGGGGGATGAGCAGTTCTTC
v_call: TRBV28
d_call: TRBD1
j_call: TRBJ2-1
clone_size: -

cdr3_aa: CASGLGGIEQFF
cdr3_nt: TGTGCTAGTGGTTTAGGAGGGATTGAGCAGTTCTTC
v_call: TRBV12-5
d_call: -
j_call: TRBJ2-1
clone_size: -

cdr3_aa: CASAQRTVNTEAFF
cdr3_nt: TGTGCTAGTGCTCAACGGACGGTCAACACTGAAGCTTTCTTT
v_call: TRBV12-5
d_call: -
j_call: TRBJ1-1
clone_size: -

cdr3_aa: CASSLETGQGDYEQYF
cdr3_nt: TGTGCCAGCAGCTTAGAGACCGGACAGGGTGACTACGAGCAGTACTTC
v_call: TRBV11-3
d_call: TRBD1
j_call: TRBJ2-7
clone_size: once

cdr3_aa: CASSRGRAEAFF
cdr3_nt: TGTGCCAGCAGTCGAGGGAGGGCTGAAGCTTTCTTT
v_call: TRBV27
d_call: -
j_call: TRBJ1-1
clone_size: -

cdr3_aa: CASSLGGQDNEQFF
cdr3_nt: TGCGCCAGCAGCTTGGGAGGACAAGACAATGAGCAGTTCTTC
v_call: TRBV5-1
d_call: -
j_call: TRBJ2-1
clone_size: -

cdr3_aa: CASSPRQGNYGYTF
cdr3_nt: TGTGCCAGCAGTCCCCGACAGGGAAACTATGGCTACACCTTC
v_call: TRBV2
d_call: TRBD1
j_call: TRBJ1-2
clone_size: -

cdr3_aa: CASSVDRLDTGELFF
cdr3_nt: TGTGCCAGCAGCGTCGACAGATTGGACACCGGGGAGCTGTTTTTT
v_call: TRBV5-4
d_call: -
j_call: TRBJ2-2
clone_size: -

cdr3_aa: CASSPTWTDFPYEQYF
cdr3_nt: TGTGCCAGCAGTCCAACGTGGACAGATTTTCCCTACGAGCAGTACTTC
v_call: TRBV27
d_call: -
j_call: TRBJ2-7
clone_size: -

cdr3_aa: CASRTGTMETEAFF
cdr3_nt: TGTGCCAGCAGGACGGGGACGATGGAGACTGAAGCTTTCTTT
v_call: TRBV2
d_call: -
j_call: TRBJ1-1
clone_size: -

cdr3_aa: CASSLNLGDEQFF
cdr3_nt: TGTGCCAGCAGCTTAAATCTGGGGGATGAGCAGTTCTTC
v_call: TRBV11-3
d_call: -
j_call: TRBJ2-1
clone_size: -

cdr3_aa: CASSLRTSGPGSTDTQYF
cdr3_nt: TGTGCCAGCAGCCTAAGGACTAGCGGGCCGGGGAGCACAGATACGCAGTATTTT
v_call: TRBV11-2
d_call: TRBD2
j_call: TRBJ2-3
clone_size: -

cdr3_aa: CASSQGLISSGNTIYF
cdr3_nt: TGTGCCAGCAGCCAGGGCCTAATTAGCTCTGGAAACACCATATATTTT
v_call: TRBV3-1/TRBV3-2
d_call: -
j_call: TRBJ1-3
clone_size: -

cdr3_aa: CASSLDGGETQYF
cdr3_nt: TGCGCCAGCAGCTTGGACGGGGGCGAGACCCAGTACTTC
v_call: TRBV5-1
d_call: -
j_call: TRBJ2-5
clone_size: -

cdr3_aa: CSATDRGQEGYTF
cdr3_nt: TGCAGCGCTACGGACAGGGGACAGGAGGGCTACACCTTC
v_call: TRBV29-1
d_call: TRBD1
j_call: TRBJ1-2
clone_size: once

cdr3_aa: CASRQNGYVNTEAFF
cdr3_nt: TGTGCCAGCAGGCAGAATGGGTATGTGAACACTGAAGCTTTCTTT
v_call: TRBV2
d_call: -
j_call: TRBJ1-1
clone_size: once

cdr3_aa: CAWRYRGEETQYF
cdr3_nt: TGTGCCTGGAGGTATAGAGGGGAAGAGACCCAGTACTTC
v_call: TRBV30
d_call: -
j_call: TRBJ2-5
clone_size: -

cdr3_aa: CATSGKETQYF
cdr3_nt: TGTGCCACCAGTGGGAAAGAGACCCAGTACTTC
v_call: TRBV24-1
d_call: -
j_call: TRBJ2-5
clone_size: -

cdr3_aa: CSASKQLRNTIYF
cdr3_nt: TGCAGTGCTAGTAAGCAGCTTCGAAACACCATATATTTT
v_call: TRBV20-1
d_call: -
j_call: TRBJ1-3
clone_size: -

cdr3_aa: CASSVGPETGVYYGYTF
cdr3_nt: TGTGCCAGCAGCGTAGGACCAGAGACAGGGGTTTACTATGGCTACACCTTC
v_call: TRBV9
d_call: TRBD1
j_call: TRBJ1-2
clone_size: -

cdr3_aa: CSAVPGQGMNTEAFF
cdr3_nt: TGCAGCGCCGTCCCGGGACAGGGAATGAACACTGAAGCTTTCTTT
v_call: TRBV29-1
d_call: TRBD1
j_call: TRBJ1-1
clone_size: -

cdr3_aa: CAWSPAGNTIYF
cdr3_nt: TGTGCCTGGAGCCCCGCTGGAAACACCATATATTTT
v_call: TRBV30
d_call: -
j_call: TRBJ1-3
clone_size: -

cdr3_aa: CASSGYLSYEQYF
cdr3_nt: TGTGCCAGCAGCGGGTACCTTTCCTACGAGCAGTACTTC
v_call: TRBV7-2
d_call: -
j_call: TRBJ2-7
clone_size: large

cdr3_aa: CASSLSGQLNWGTDTQYF
cdr3_nt: TGTGCCAGCAGTTTATCCGGACAGCTTAACTGGGGCACAGATACGCAGTATTTT
v_call: TRBV28
d_call: -
j_call: TRBJ2-3
clone_size: -

cdr3_aa: CAWGRLAGEVDEQFF
cdr3_nt: TGTGCCTGGGGGCGACTAGCGGGAGAAGTTGATGAGCAGTTCTTC
v_call: TRBV30
d_call: TRBD2
j_call: TRBJ2-1
clone_size: -